This T cell receptor (beta chain) was captured in a study of cytomegalovirus exposure and HLA in healthy donors. Overall study context: Among several hundred genotyped donors, around 80% fell in the Caucasian-associated ancestry cluster.

The primer mix had 60 Vbeta and 13 Jbeta primers. This table comes from immunoSEQ multiplex PCR, and its TCRdb copy is limited to in-frame clones, with some not included. The sample carries around 200,000 clones, around 83% recorded once. The CDR3 loop spans 14 amino acids. CDR1 is SGHRS, CDR2 YFSETQ, per germline. Trimming took 0 bases from V and 2 from J, leaving 9 bases between them. The chain joins TRBV5-1 to TRBJ2-7; no definite D call. The source of this sequence is a man aged 45 to 65 in good health and CMV-seronegative. The specimen sequenced was PBMCs. CDR3 DNA sequence: TGCGCCAGCAGCTTGGAGAATGGGCCCTACGAGCAGTACTTC. Protein product: CASSLENGPYEQYF.